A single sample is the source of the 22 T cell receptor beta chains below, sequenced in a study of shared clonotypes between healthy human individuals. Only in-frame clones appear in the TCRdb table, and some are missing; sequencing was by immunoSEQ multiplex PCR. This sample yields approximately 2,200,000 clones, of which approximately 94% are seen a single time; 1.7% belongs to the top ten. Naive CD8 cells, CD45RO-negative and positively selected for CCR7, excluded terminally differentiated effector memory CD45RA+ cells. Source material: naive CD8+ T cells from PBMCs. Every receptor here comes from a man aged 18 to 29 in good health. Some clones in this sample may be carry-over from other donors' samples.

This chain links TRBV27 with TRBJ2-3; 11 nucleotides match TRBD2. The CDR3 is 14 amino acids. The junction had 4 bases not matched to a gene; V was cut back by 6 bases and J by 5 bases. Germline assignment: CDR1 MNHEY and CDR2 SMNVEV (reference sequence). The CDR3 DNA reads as TGTGCCAGCAGCCAAGGACTAGCGGGAGATACGCAGTATTTT. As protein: CASSQGLAGDTQYF.

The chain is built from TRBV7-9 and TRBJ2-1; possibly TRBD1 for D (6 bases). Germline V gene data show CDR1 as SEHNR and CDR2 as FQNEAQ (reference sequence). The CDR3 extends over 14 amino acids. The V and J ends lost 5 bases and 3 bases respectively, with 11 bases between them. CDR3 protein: CASSPGEIYNEQFF. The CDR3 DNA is TGTGCCAGCAGCCCAGGGGAGATCTACAATGAGCAGTTCTTC. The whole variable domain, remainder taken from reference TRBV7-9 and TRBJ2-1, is DTGVSQNPRHKITKRGQNVTFRCDPISEHNRLYWYRQTLGQGPEFLTYFQNEAQLEKSRLLSDRFSAERPKGSFSTLEIQRTEQGDSAMYLCASSPGEIYNEQFFGPGTRLTVL.

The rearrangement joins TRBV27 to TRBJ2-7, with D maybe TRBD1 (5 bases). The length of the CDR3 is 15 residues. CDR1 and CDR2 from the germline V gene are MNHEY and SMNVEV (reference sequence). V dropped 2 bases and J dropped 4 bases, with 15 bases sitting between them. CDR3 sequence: CASSLVGRELYEQYF. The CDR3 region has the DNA TGTGCCAGCAGTTTAGTCGGCAGGGAACTTTACGAGCAGTACTTC.

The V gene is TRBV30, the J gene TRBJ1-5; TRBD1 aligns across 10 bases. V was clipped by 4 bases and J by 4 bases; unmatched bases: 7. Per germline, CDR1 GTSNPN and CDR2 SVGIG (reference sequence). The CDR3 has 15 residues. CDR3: CAWTEQGQGNQPQHF. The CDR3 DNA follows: TGTGCCTGGACCGAACAGGGACAGGGGAATCAGCCCCAGCATTTT.

This CDR3 reads CASSLLGSGSSYEQYF. DNA for the CDR3: TGTGCCAGCAGCCTCCTGGGAAGCGGTAGCTCCTACGAGCAGTACTTC. The rearrangement joins TRBV11-2 to TRBJ2-7, with a weak D call TRBD2 (5 bases). The CDR3 has 16 amino acids. Trimming removed 5 bases from V and 0 bases from J, with 17 bases in between. Germline-derived CDR1 and CDR2 are SGHAT and FQNNGV.

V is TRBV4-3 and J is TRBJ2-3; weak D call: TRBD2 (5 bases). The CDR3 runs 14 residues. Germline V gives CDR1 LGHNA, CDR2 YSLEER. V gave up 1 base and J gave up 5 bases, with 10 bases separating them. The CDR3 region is CASSQAGVRDTQYF. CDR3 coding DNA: TGCGCCAGCAGCCAAGCCGGGGTCCGAGATACGCAGTATTTT.

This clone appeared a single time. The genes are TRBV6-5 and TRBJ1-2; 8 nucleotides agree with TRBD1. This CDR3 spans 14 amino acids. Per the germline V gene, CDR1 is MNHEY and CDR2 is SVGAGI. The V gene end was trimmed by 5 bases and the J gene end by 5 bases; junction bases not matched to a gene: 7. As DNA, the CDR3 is TGTGCCAGCAGTGCCACAGGGGGTCGTTATGGCTACACCTTC. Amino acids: CASSATGGRYGYTF.

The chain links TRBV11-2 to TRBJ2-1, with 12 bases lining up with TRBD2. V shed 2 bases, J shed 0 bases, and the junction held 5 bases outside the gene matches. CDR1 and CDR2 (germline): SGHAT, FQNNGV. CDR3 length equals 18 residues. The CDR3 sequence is CASSLTLAGGSSYNEQFF. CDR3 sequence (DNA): TGTGCCAGCAGCTTAACCCTAGCGGGAGGGAGCTCCTACAATGAGCAGTTCTTC.

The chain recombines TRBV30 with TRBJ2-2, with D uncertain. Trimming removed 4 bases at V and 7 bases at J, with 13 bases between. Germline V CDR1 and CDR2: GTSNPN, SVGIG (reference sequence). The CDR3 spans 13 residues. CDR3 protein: CAWNLLLGGELFF. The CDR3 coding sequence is TGTGCCTGGAATCTACTCCTTGGCGGGGAGCTGTTTTTT.

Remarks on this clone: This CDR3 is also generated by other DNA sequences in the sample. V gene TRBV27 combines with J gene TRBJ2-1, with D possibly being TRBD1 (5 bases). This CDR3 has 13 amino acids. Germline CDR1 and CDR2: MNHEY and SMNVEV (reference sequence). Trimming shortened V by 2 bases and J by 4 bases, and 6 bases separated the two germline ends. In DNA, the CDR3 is TGTGCCAGCAGTTTAACAGGATACAATGAGCAGTTCTTC. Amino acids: CASSLTGYNEQFF.

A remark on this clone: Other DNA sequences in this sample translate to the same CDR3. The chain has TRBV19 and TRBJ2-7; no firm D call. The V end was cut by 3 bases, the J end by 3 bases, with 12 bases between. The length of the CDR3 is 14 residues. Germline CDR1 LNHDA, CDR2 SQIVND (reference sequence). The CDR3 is CASSIFGQSYEQYF. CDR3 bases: TGTGCCAGTAGTATCTTTGGCCAGAGCTACGAGCAGTACTTC.

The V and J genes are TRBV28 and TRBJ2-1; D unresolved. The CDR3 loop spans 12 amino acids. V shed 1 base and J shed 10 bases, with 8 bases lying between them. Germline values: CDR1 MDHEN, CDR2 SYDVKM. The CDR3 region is CASSLYGREQFF. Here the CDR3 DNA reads TGTGCCAGCAGTTTATATGGCAGGGAGCAGTTCTTC.

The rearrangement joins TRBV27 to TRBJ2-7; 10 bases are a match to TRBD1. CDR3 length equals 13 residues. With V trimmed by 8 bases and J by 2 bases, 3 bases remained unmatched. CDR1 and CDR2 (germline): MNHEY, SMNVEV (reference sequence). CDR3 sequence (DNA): TGTGCCAGCCGGGACAGGGGAACCTACGAGCAGTACTTC. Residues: CASRDRGTYEQYF.

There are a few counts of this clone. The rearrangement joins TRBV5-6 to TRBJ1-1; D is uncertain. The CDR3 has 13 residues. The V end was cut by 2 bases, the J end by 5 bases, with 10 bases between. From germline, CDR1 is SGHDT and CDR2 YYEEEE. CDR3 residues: CASSFELETEAFF. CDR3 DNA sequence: TGTGCCAGCAGCTTCGAGTTGGAAACTGAAGCTTTCTTT. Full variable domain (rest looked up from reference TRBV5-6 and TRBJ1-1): DAGVTQSPTHLIKTRGQQVTLRCSPKSGHDTVSWYQQALGQGPQFIFQYYEEEERQRGNFPDRFSGHQFPNYSSELNVNALLLGDSALYLCASSFELETEAFFGQGTRLTVV.

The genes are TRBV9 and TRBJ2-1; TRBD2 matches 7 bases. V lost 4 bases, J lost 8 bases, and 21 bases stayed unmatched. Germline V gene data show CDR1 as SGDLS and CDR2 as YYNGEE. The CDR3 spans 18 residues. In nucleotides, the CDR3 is TGTGCCAGCAGCCCCCTTTGGGCTAGCGGACATAGGGAAGATGAGCAGTTCTTC. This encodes CASSPLWASGHREDEQFF.

The CDR3 DNA is TGTGCCTGGAGTGCGGGACAGGGCCTTTTTGATGGCTACACCTTC. Encoded protein: CAWSAGQGLFDGYTF. This rearrangement joins TRBV30 to TRBJ1-2, with 9 nucleotides matching TRBD1. CDR1 and CDR2 from the germline V gene are GTSNPN and SVGIG (reference sequence). There are 15 residues in the CDR3. J gave up 6 bases and V 1 base, and 9 bases lay outside the gene matches.

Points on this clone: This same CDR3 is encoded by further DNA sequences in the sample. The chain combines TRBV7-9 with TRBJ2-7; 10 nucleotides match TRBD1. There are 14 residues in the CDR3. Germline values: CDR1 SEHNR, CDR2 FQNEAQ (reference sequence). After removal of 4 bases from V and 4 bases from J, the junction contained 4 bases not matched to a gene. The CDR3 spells CASSSRDRGYEQYF. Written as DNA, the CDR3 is TGTGCCAGCAGCTCGAGGGACAGGGGATACGAGCAGTACTTC.

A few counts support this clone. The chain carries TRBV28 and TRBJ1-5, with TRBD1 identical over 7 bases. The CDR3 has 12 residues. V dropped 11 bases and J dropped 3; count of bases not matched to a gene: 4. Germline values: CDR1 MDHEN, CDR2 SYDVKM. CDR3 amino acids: CAGGQLNQPQHF. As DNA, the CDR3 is TGTGCCGGGGGACAGCTCAATCAGCCCCAGCATTTT.

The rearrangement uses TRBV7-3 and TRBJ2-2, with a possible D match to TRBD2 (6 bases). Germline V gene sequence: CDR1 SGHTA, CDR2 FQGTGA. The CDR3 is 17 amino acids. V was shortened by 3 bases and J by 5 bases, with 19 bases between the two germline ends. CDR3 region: CASSLGPGTAGTGELFF. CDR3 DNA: TGTGCCAGCAGCTTGGGCCCGGGAACCGCGGGGACCGGGGAGCTGTTTTTT.

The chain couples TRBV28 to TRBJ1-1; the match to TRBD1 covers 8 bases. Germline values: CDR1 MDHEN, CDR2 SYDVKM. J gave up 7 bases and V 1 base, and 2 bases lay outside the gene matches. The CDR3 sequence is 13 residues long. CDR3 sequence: CASSLLDRGEAFF. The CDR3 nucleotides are TGTGCCAGCAGTTTATTAGACAGGGGTGAAGCTTTCTTT.

As DNA, the CDR3 is TGTGCCAGCAGCCCCCTACCGGGACAGCTTTACAATCAGCCCCAGCATTTT. Protein sequence: CASSPLPGQLYNQPQHF. The rearrangement joins TRBV7-9 to TRBJ1-5; TRBD1 aligns across 7 bases. The CDR3 has 17 amino acids. V lost 5 bases and J lost 3; bases outside the gene matches: 13. CDR1 and CDR2 (germline): SEHNR, FQNEAQ (reference sequence).

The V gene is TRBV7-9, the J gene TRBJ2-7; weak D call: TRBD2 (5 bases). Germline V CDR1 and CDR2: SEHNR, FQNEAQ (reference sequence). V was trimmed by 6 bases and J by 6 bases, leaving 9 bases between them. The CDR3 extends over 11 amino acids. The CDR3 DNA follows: TGTGCCAGCAGGAGTACTAGCGAGCAGTACTTC. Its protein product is CASRSTSEQYF. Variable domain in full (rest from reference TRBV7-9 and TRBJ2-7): DTGVSQNPRHKITKRGQNVTFRCDPISEHNRLYWYRQTLGQGPEFLTYFQNEAQLEKSRLLSDRFSAERPKGSFSTLEIQRTEQGDSAMYLCASRSTSEQYFGPGTRLTVT.